This note documents a single T cell receptor beta chain sequence. This clonotype was detected ten times or more. The specificity of this receptor is unknown. No much larger clone exists at a distance of one base, and base qualities are not known. This was a case-control study nested in a cohort of healthcare workers in London, UK, who had nasopharyngeal swab PCR tests and blood samples taken every week. Healthcare workers were recruited between 23 and 31 March 2020, during the week of the UK lockdown, and were followed weekly for up to roughly 16 weeks. The CDR1 and CDR2 encoded by the germline V gene (reference sequence) are SEHNR and FQNEAQ. The CDR3 has 15 amino acids, counting the end cysteine and phenylalanine. Just the 45-base CDR3 DNA is kept, in frame starting at base 1. The V end loses 4 bases and the J end loses 8 bases, and a stretch of 21 bases separates them. Library preparation was by 5' RACE. The instrument was a NextSeq 500. To correct for sequencing error and PCR bias, the TCR library protocol tagged individual cDNA molecules with unique molecular identifiers. TCR alpha and beta chains were both sequenced, and the abundances of alpha and beta sequences in each sample were closely correlated with each other. In the authors' own workflow: Decombinator V4 was used to annotate TCR sequences for V gene, J gene and CDR3. TCRs were defined as expanded if a significant change between any two time points was detected under a Poisson model with p below 0.0001. Abundances of TCRs were expressed as counts per million after normalisation to the total number of TCRs sequenced in each sample. TRAV1-2 paired with TRAJ12, TRAJ20 or TRAJ33 defined MAIT TCRs, while TRAV10 paired with TRAJ18 defined iNKT TCRs. VDJdb, accessed 1 November 2021, was searched for CMV, EBV and SARS-CoV-2 annotated TCRs, excluding TCRs annotated for multiple antigens. TCRdb handled the public reads itself, with Q25 trimming in fastp and clone calling in MiXCR, and kept productive beta chains. CDR3 protein duplicates are merged, each entry listing the most common genes and DNA. The V and J calls, along with clone size, are taken from TCRdb and not from the paper's own processing. The sample profile shows roughly 66,000 distinct CDR3 sequences; roughly 10% of them were found once. 3% to 3.5% of the sample is in the top ten clones.

The sample belongs to a study of early T cells in non-severe SARS-CoV-2 infection (dated by TCRdb to about 2021). As for the study more broadly: Bulk RNA from unsorted whole blood was used for TCR sequencing, so alpha and beta chains could not be paired. Points the paper makes about the study in general: VDJdb matching was skewed toward anti-spike CD8 responses and likely underestimated virus-specific expansions by missing private and CD4 specificities.

The sequenced sample was whole blood. The clonotype originates from an adult who was a healthcare worker with PCR-confirmed SARS-CoV-2 infection or an uninfected control (not recorded which). The V and J segments used are TRBV7-9 and TRBJ2-7, with the D call perhaps TRBD1 or TRBD2, each one matching 5 bases. The CDR3 here reads CASSSSRVIEIKQYF. Read as DNA, the sequence is TGTGCCAGCAGCTCTAGCAGGGTAATTGAAATCAAGCAGTACTTC.